By proportion, the clone carrying this T cell receptor beta chain is medium-sized (0.01 to 0.1%). Its antigen is not known. The sample originates from a study of T-cell reconstitution after alpha-beta-depleted transplantation in children. The library targeted TCRbeta and was prepared with unique molecular identifiers. TCRdb called the PCR reads again in MiXCR, with one record for every CDR3 protein. The repertoire holds thousands of distinct CDR3 sequences, with 15% to 20% as singletons. Notes on the study in general: T cells produced anew were the main source of T-cell counts and diversity one year after transplant.

Germline loops: CDR1 DFQATT, CDR2 SNEGSKA (reference sequence). The length of the CDR3 is 14 residues. Trimming took off 4 bases at V and 3 bases at J, with 14 bases between the two ends. The chain combines TRBV20-1 with TRBJ2-3; D is unresolved. Sequencing used PBMCs, mostly from graft donor cells, obtained 180 days after TCRalphabeta/CD19-depleted stem cell transplant. This TCR came from a male patient under 10 years old who had a stem cell transplant for acute lymphoblastic leukemia, so the T cells may come from the graft donor. CDR3 bases: TGCAGTGCTATAGGCCCGGTCAGGACAGATACGCAGTATTTT. It encodes CSAIGPVRTDTQYF.